A selection of T cell receptor beta chains follows, all from one sample in a study of blood T cell repertoires in COVID-19. Method: immunoSEQ multiplex PCR; TCRdb's copy keeps in-frame clones and lacks some. The table includes almost 300,000 clones, over 85% detected once. The sample consisted of peripheral blood. All receptors derive from a woman in her twenties or thirties with COVID-19, enrolled during active disease. The CDR3 runs from the conserved cysteine through the conserved F or W. The D gene is left open where the match is weak. Size is omitted from some rows. Given values are once, few, many or a class for expanded clones.

>TRBV7-9|-|TRBD1|TRBJ1-6
TGTGCCAGCAGGACCGGGACAGGGGATGCACCCCTCCACTTT
CASRTGTGDAPLHF
>TRBV29-1|-|-|TRBJ2-7
TGCAGCGCTGTGGCGGTCCCCTCCTACGAGCAGTACTTC
CSAVAVPSYEQYF
>TRBV2|-|-|TRBJ1-1
TGTGCCAGCAGTGTCCGGGAAGGCACTGAAGCTTTCTTT
CASSVREGTEAFF
>TRBV11-2|-|-|TRBJ1-3
TGTGCCAGCAGCTTAGTCTCAGTAGGAAACACCATATATTTT
CASSLVSVGNTIYF
>TRBV30|-|TRBD1|TRBJ2-3
TGTGCCTGGGGACAGGGGGACTCCACAGATACGCAGTATTTT
CAWGQGDSTDTQYF
>TRBV4-1|-|TRBD1|TRBJ1-2
TGCGCCAGCAGCCAAGTCGGGACAGGGAAGATCCGGGGCTACACCTTC
CASSQVGTGKIRGYTF
>TRBV12-3/TRBV12-4|-|-|TRBJ1-2
TGTGCCAGCAGTTTTCGGGGGGCGGGTGGCTACACCTTC
CASSFRGAGGYTF
>TRBV6-5|-|-|TRBJ1-1
TGTGCCAGCAGTACCCTGGGGCGGCCTGAAGCTTTCTTT
CASSTLGRPEAFF
>TRBV28|-|-|TRBJ2-5
TGTGCCAGCAGCACAGGGTCCCAAGAGACCCAGTACTTC
CASSTGSQETQYF
>TRBV10-3|-|-|TRBJ1-3
TGTGCCATCCGGAGTATCTCTGGAAACACCATATATTTT
CAIRSISGNTIYF
>TRBV7-9|-|TRBD2|TRBJ2-2
TGTGCCAGCAGCTTAGTCCAGCGGGGGGCCAACACCGGGGAGCTGTTTTTT
CASSLVQRGANTGELFF
>TRBV5-1|-|TRBD1|TRBJ1-2
TGCGCCAGCAGCACAGGGACAGGAAAGTATGGCTACACCTTC
CASSTGTGKYGYTF
>TRBV24-1|-|TRBD2|TRBJ2-3
TGTGCCACCAGTGTAAGACTAGCGGGGGCCGACACAGATACGCAGTATTTT
CATSVRLAGADTDTQYF
>TRBV2|-|-|TRBJ1-2
TGTGCCGGCCAACAGGATTACTATGGCTACACCTTC
CAGQQDYYGYTF
>TRBV18|once|TRBD1|TRBJ1-1
TGTGCCAGCTCATGGACAGGGGTGAACACTGAAGCTTTCTTT
CASSWTGVNTEAFF
>TRBV2|-|-|TRBJ1-2
TGTGCCAGCAGTGGTACTCCGACAGGAGGTACGGGCGGCTACACCTTC
CASSGTPTGGTGGYTF
>TRBV19|-|-|TRBJ1-2
TGTGCCAGTAGTTTCACCGGGTATGGCTACACCTTC
CASSFTGYGYTF
>TRBV5-6|-|TRBD2|TRBJ2-5
TGTGCCAGCAGCCTCAGGGAGGGCCAGGAGACCCAGTACTTC
CASSLREGQETQYF
>TRBV6-6|few|TRBD2|TRBJ2-2
TGTGCCAGCAGTTACTCTGGCGGGGGGGTTCCCGGGGAGCTGTTTTTT
CASSYSGGGVPGELFF
>TRBV5-1|-|-|TRBJ2-3
TGCGCCAGCAGCTTACGTAGAACTAGCACAGATACGCAGTATTTT
CASSLRRTSTDTQYF
>TRBV6-5|-|TRBD1|TRBJ1-1
TGTGCCAGCCGACGACAGGGGGCTAACCTACCTGAAGCTTTCTTT
CASRRQGANLPEAFF
>TRBV13|-|TRBD1|TRBJ1-4
TGTGCCAGCATAAAGACAGGGCTTAATGAAAAACTGTTTTTT
CASIKTGLNEKLFF
>TRBV11-2|-|TRBD2|TRBJ2-3
TGTGCCAGCAGCCGTACTAGCGGGGGAAACACAGATACGCAGTATTTT
CASSRTSGGNTDTQYF
>TRBV14|-|-|TRBJ2-5
TGTGCCAGCAGCCAAGCTGCGACAGCGATGTACCAAGAGACCCAGTACTTC
CASSQAATAMYQETQYF
>TRBV5-1|few|-|TRBJ1-4
TGCGCCAGCAGCCCGACTCCTAGGGGCGAAAAACTGTTTTTT
CASSPTPRGEKLFF
>TRBV14|-|-|TRBJ1-3
TGTGCCAGCAGCCATCTTCAGGAGCGGGCGTCTGGAAACACCATATATTTT
CASSHLQERASGNTIYF
>TRBV18|-|-|TRBJ2-5
TGTGCCAGCTCACCTGGGAGTACTTCAGAGACCCAGTACTTC
CASSPGSTSETQYF
>TRBV6-5|-|TRBD1|TRBJ1-2
TGTGCCAGCAGGGGACAGGGGGAAAACTATGGCTACACCTTC
CASRGQGENYGYTF
>TRBV5-6|-|-|TRBJ1-2
TGTGCCAGCAGTTCCCCGGGATTGTATGGCTACACCTTC
CASSSPGLYGYTF
>TRBV5-1|-|TRBD1|TRBJ2-7
TGCGCCAGCAGCTTGGCACAGGGGGGTGGCTACGAGCAGTACTTC
CASSLAQGGGYEQYF
>TRBV11-2|-|-|TRBJ1-1
TGTGCCACCCAAGGTGGGGGGACCATGAACACTGAAGCTTTCTTT
CATQGGGTMNTEAFF
>TRBV10-1|-|TRBD1|TRBJ2-5
TGCGCCAGCAGTGGGACTCCGGGACAGGAAGAGACCCAGTACTTC
CASSGTPGQEETQYF
>TRBV5-8|-|-|TRBJ2-7
TGTGCCAGCAGCTTGGCTGTCAGGGCCTACGAGCAGTACTTC
CASSLAVRAYEQYF
>TRBV28|-|-|TRBJ2-6
TGTGCCAGCAATGGGGGGAGCTCTGGGGCCAACGTCCTGACTTTC
CASNGGSSGANVLTF
>TRBV19|once|-|TRBJ1-1
TGTGCCAGTAGTTGGGGCAGGGGGAACACTGAAGCTTTCTTT
CASSWGRGNTEAFF
>TRBV29-1|-|TRBD2|TRBJ2-3
TGCAGCTTCTTGGGGGGGGGAAGCACAGATACGCAGTATTTT
CSFLGGGSTDTQYF
>TRBV14|-|TRBD1|TRBJ1-6
TGTGCCAGCAGCCAAGCCGATATTGCGCGACAGGGGCCCCTCCACTTT
CASSQADIARQGPLHF
>TRBV11-2|-|TRBD1|TRBJ1-6
TGTGCCAGCAGCTCGACAGGGTTAAAGTCACCCCTCCACTTT
CASSSTGLKSPLHF
>TRBV6-5|-|TRBD2|TRBJ2-1
TGTGCCAGCGCGAGGCTAGCGGGGGGTAACAATGAGCAGTTCTTC
CASARLAGGNNEQFF
>TRBV6-5|-|-|TRBJ1-1
TGTGCCAGCAGTTACGGGGAGGGATGGAACACTGAAGCTTTCTTT
CASSYGEGWNTEAFF
>TRBV7-8|-|-|TRBJ2-3
TGTGCCAGCAGCCCTAGACAGGGCGGGGTGACAGATACGCAGTATTTT
CASSPRQGGVTDTQYF
>TRBV19|-|-|TRBJ2-1
TGTGCCTGCGCCGGGGATTACAATGAGCAGTTCTTC
CACAGDYNEQFF
>TRBV6-2/TRBV6-3|once|-|TRBJ2-3
TGTGCCAGCAGTTACCTCGTCGTCGCAGATACGCAGTATTTT
CASSYLVVADTQYF
>TRBV2|-|-|TRBJ2-7
TGTGCCAGCAGTGAAGGGACAGTACCCTCCTACGAGCAGTACTTC
CASSEGTVPSYEQYF
>TRBV5-4|-|-|TRBJ2-2
TGTGCCAGCAGCGGCGGGACTGCCTTTCCCGGGGAGCTGTTTTTT
CASSGGTAFPGELFF
>TRBV7-6|-|-|TRBJ1-6
TGTGCCAGCAGCTTAGCGACCCTGGAACTAAATTCACCCCTCCACTTT
CASSLATLELNSPLHF
>TRBV28|-|TRBD1|TRBJ2-7
TGTGCCAGCAGAGATACAGGGGGCCGCGAGCAGTACTTC
CASRDTGGREQYF
>TRBV4-1|-|-|TRBJ1-2
TGCGCCAGCAGCCCTATACCGACCGGGACAAATTACCCATCTGGCTACACCTTC
CASSPIPTGTNYPSGYTF
>TRBV7-9|-|-|TRBJ1-1
TGTGCCAGCAGGCCTACAGGGTTTCGAGTGGGAGCTTTCTTT
CASRPTGFRVGAFF
>TRBV25-1|-|-|TRBJ1-6
TGTGCCAGCAGTTCCGGGATTACGGGTTCACCCCTCCACTTT
CASSSGITGSPLHF
>TRBV27|-|TRBD2|TRBJ2-5
TGTGCCAGCAGAACCGGGACTAGCGGCACCCTAGGGGAGACCCAGTACTTC
CASRTGTSGTLGETQYF